The clone carrying this TCR beta chain was observed a handful of times. This entry comes from a study of blood T cell repertoires in COVID-19. Study context: The United States, Italy and Spain supplied acute and convalescent COVID-19 samples. PBMCs, B-cell-depleted T cells, or T cells provided the cDNA or gDNA that made up the material.

Sequencing was performed with immunoSEQ multiplex PCR; in TCRdb, only in-frame clones are kept and a portion is missing. The sample consists of 250,000 to 350,000 clones, roughly 85% of them appearing once. The germline gives CDR1 LNHNV, CDR2 YYDKDF (reference sequence). CDR3 length: 13 residues. The ends were cut back, 5 bases at V and 11 bases at J, with 16 bases in the middle. The study recruited people aged 18 to 89 years across 20 to 30 US areas. Grouping used clinical history reported by participants in a survey and questionnaire. This receptor was taken from a woman between 25 and 40 years old who had recovered from COVID-19. The chain combines TRBV15 with TRBJ1-5; tentative D call: TRBD1 (5 bases). The sequenced material came from PBMCs or T cells enriched from blood (not recorded which). DNA for the CDR3: TGTGCCACCAGCTCCCATAGGGGCCGGGCCCAGCATTTT. Its protein product is CATSSHRGRAQHF.